This entry lists 14 T cell receptor beta chains sequenced from one sample in a study of cytomegalovirus exposure and HLA in healthy donors. The PCR made use of 60 Vbeta and 13 Jbeta primers. TCRdb's copy holds only in-frame clones and misses some; the assay was immunoSEQ multiplex PCR. The sample consists of around 190,000 clones, 70% to 80% of them appearing once. Material: PBMCs. These TCRs come from a woman under 40 in good health and CMV-seronegative.

The genes are TRBV7-9 and TRBJ1-5; D is perhaps TRBD1 (5 bases). Germline CDR1 and CDR2: SEHNR and FQNEAQ (reference sequence). Trimming took 5 bases from V and 5 from J, leaving 7 bases between them. This CDR3 has 12 residues. CDR3 in amino acids: CASSPTDQPQHF. The CDR3 region has the DNA TGTGCCAGCAGCCCGACAGATCAGCCCCAGCATTTT.

This sequence joins TRBV2 and TRBJ2-7; D may be TRBD1 (6 bases). V dropped 6 bases and J dropped 5 bases, with 14 bases sitting between them. The CDR3 is 13 amino acids. Germline values: CDR1 SNHLY, CDR2 FYNNEI. Here the CDR3 DNA reads TGTGCCAGCAGAATACAGGGAACCCACGAGCAGTACTTC. Amino acid sequence: CASRIQGTHEQYF.

In the case of this clone: The junction and the germline gene differ at one end; a read error may be behind it. The chain links TRBV4-1 to TRBJ1-2; D not certain. This CDR3 is built from 14 residues. From germline, CDR1 is MGHRA and CDR2 YSYEKL. The CDR3 here is CASSQEEHNYGYPF. In DNA form, the CDR3 reads TGCGCCAGCAGCCAGGAGGAGCATAACTATGGCTACCCCTTC.

The rearrangement joins TRBV30 to TRBJ2-5; a possible D gene is TRBD2 (7 bases). This CDR3 contains 15 residues. The V and J ends lost 0 bases and 4 bases respectively, with 15 bases between them. Germline V gives CDR1 GTSNPN, CDR2 SVGIG (reference sequence). Here the CDR3 reads CAWSVLGGGLETQYF. CDR3 sequence (DNA): TGTGCCTGGAGTGTACTCGGCGGGGGCTTAGAGACCCAGTACTTC.

This rearrangement joins TRBV5-1 to TRBJ2-7; D ambiguous. The CDR3 runs to 14 residues. Trimming took off 4 bases at V and 0 bases at J, with 11 bases between the two ends. In germline, CDR1 is SGHRS, CDR2 YFSETQ. For the CDR3, the DNA is TGCGCCAGCAGCCACGGCGGCACCTCCTACGAGCAGTACTTC. Residues: CASSHGGTSYEQYF.

This clone was observed a single time. This chain joins TRBV21-1 and TRBJ2-6; the tabulated D call, TRBD2, remains unverified against the DNA. TRBV21-1 is deemed a pseudogene. The CDR3 is 17 residues long. The CDR3 DNA reads TGTGCCAGCAGCCCACGAAGCCCGGCGGCTGGGGCCAACGTCCTGACTTTC. This gives the protein CASSPRSPAAGANVLTF.

The chain links TRBV27 to TRBJ2-3; 14 bases are shared with TRBD2. The germline gives CDR1 MNHEY, CDR2 SMNVEV (reference sequence). Trimming cost V 8 bases and J 4 bases; bases outside gene matches: 5. The CDR3 has 15 residues. The CDR3 DNA sequence: TGTGCCAGCGGGACTAGCGGGAGAGTCCCAGATACGCAGTATTTT. Amino acid sequence: CASGTSGRVPDTQYF.

The CDR3 protein is CASSFSGGAEEKLFF. The DNA of the CDR3 is TGTGCCAGCAGTTTTTCGGGGGGCGCGGAGGAAAAACTGTTTTTT. The V gene is TRBV28, the J gene TRBJ1-4, with D tentatively TRBD1 (6 bases). Germline V gives CDR1 MDHEN, CDR2 SYDVKM. The CDR3 length is 15 residues. With 3 bases removed from V and 8 bases from J, the gap between germline ends came to 16 bases.

The sample holds a few counts of this clone. The V and J genes are TRBV5-1 and TRBJ2-7, with TRBD1 matching over 8 bases. V lost 1 base and J lost 1; bases outside the gene matches: 10. The CDR3 loop spans 17 amino acids. Germline assignment: CDR1 SGHRS and CDR2 YFSETQ. The chain's CDR3 is CASSLRSRGQASYEQYF. CDR3 DNA: TGCGCCAGCAGCTTGAGGAGTCGGGGACAGGCGTCCTACGAGCAGTACTTC.

The genes are TRBV27 and TRBJ2-7; D unclear. Per the germline V gene, CDR1 is MNHEY and CDR2 is SMNVEV (reference sequence). This CDR3 contains 16 residues. V was trimmed by 0 bases and J by 6 bases, leaving 18 bases between them. The CDR3 reads CASSLSAREVLLEQYF. CDR3 DNA sequence: TGTGCCAGCAGTTTATCGGCGAGAGAGGTTCTACTCGAGCAGTACTTC.

V usage is TRBV15 and J usage is TRBJ1-2, with D uncertain. Germline V CDR1 and CDR2: LNHNV, YYDKDF (reference sequence). V lost 0 bases to trimming and J lost 5 bases, with 16 bases between them. The CDR3 consists of 16 residues. The CDR3 DNA sequence: TGTGCCACCAGCAGAGATACTAGCATGGGGTGGTATGGCTACACCTTC. Amino acid sequence: CATSRDTSMGWYGYTF. The full variable domain, its missing parts supplied by reference TRBV15 and TRBJ1-2, is DAMVIQNPRYQVTQFGKPVTLSCSQTLNHNVMYWYQQKSSQAPKLLFHYYDKDFNNEADTPDNFQSRRPNTSFCFLDIRSPGLGDTAMYLCATSRDTSMGWYGYTFGSGTRLTVV.

DNA of the CDR3: TGTGCCAGCAGCCAGGGAGCGGGCCAGGAGCAGTTCTTC. It codes for CASSQGAGQEQFF. J is TRBJ2-1 and V is TRBV14; possibly TRBD2 for D (6 bases). This CDR3 has 13 amino acids. The germline V and J ends were trimmed by 3 bases and 10 bases, with 13 bases remaining between them. Germline CDR1 is SGHDN and CDR2 is FVKESK.

The chain couples TRBV5-1 to TRBJ2-3; TRBD1 matches 8 bases. The junction had 5 bases not matched to a gene; V was cut back by 5 bases and J by 3 bases. CDR1 and CDR2 from the germline V gene are SGHRS and YFSETQ. The CDR3 is made up of 14 amino acids. The CDR3 reads CASSPRTGTDTQYF. The CDR3 DNA sequence: TGCGCCAGCAGTCCCCGGACAGGGACAGATACGCAGTATTTT. Full variable domain (remainder filled in from reference TRBV5-1 and TRBJ2-3): KAGVTQTPRYLIKTRGQQVTLSCSPISGHRSVSWYQQTPGQGLQFLFEYFSETQRNKGNFPGRFSGRQFSNSRSEMNVSTLELGDSALYLCASSPRTGTDTQYFGPGTRLTVL.

V and J are TRBV19 and TRBJ2-7; the match to TRBD1 covers 9 bases. The CDR3 has 18 amino acids. V gave up 6 bases and J gave up 0 bases; unmatched junction bases: 15. Germline CDR1 and CDR2: LNHDA and SQIVND (reference sequence). CDR3 sequence (DNA): TGTGCCAGTAGCCGCCACGGGACAGGGAGTAAGTCCTCCTACGAGCAGTACTTC. Translating gives CASSRHGTGSKSSYEQYF. Supplemented by reference TRBV19 and TRBJ2-7, the full variable domain reads DGGITQSPKYLFRKEGQNVTLSCEQNLNHDAMYWYRQDPGQGLRLIYYSQIVNDFQKGDIAEGYSVSREKKESFPLTVTSAQKNPTAFYLCASSRHGTGSKSSYEQYFGPGTRLTVT.